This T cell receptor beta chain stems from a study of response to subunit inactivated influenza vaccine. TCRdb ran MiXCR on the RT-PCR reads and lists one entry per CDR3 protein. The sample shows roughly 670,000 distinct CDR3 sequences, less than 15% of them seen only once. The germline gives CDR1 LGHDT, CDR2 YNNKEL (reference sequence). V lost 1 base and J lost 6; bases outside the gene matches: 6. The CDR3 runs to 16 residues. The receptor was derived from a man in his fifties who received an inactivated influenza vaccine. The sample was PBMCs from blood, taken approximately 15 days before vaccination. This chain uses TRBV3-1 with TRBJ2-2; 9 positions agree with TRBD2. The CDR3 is CASSQVRTSVPGELFF. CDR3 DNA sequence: TGTGCCAGCAGCCAAGTCCGGACTAGCGTCCCCGGGGAGCTGTTTTTT.